This T cell receptor beta chain was sequenced during a study of T cells in Graves' hyperthyroidism and ophthalmopathy. Study results and limitations: Using 13 V-J features, a model discriminated ophthalmopathy from stable hyperthyroidism. The model made its ophthalmopathy prediction, and onset followed a median approximately six months later.

The source material, RNA transcripts, was used to amplify TCR beta CDR3 regions. With the HTBI primer set, the TCR CDR3 went through a first round of RT-PCR. From the multiplex PCR reads, TCRdb called clonotypes with MiXCR, one entry per CDR3 protein. The table lists 600,000 or so distinct CDR3 sequences, 12% to 15% of them singletons, with roughly 6.9% in the top ten. CDR1 and CDR2 from the germline V gene are SNHLY and FYNNEI. This CDR3 is 14 amino acids long. V lost 5 bases, J lost 4 bases, and 14 bases lay in between. Each diagnosis drew on symptoms, thyroxine, TRAb, thyroid ultrasound and orbital computed tomography findings. Fresh peripheral blood, more than 8 ml of it, supplied the PBMCs. This clonotype has just a few counts. Its antigen is not known.

The genes are TRBV2 and TRBJ1-2; D gene unclear. The specimen was blood. The receptor's source is a young woman with Graves' ophthalmopathy. In DNA form, the CDR3 reads TGTGCCAGCAGTCTTAGGGTAGTCAGCTATGGCTACACCTTC. Its translation: CASSLRVVSYGYTF.